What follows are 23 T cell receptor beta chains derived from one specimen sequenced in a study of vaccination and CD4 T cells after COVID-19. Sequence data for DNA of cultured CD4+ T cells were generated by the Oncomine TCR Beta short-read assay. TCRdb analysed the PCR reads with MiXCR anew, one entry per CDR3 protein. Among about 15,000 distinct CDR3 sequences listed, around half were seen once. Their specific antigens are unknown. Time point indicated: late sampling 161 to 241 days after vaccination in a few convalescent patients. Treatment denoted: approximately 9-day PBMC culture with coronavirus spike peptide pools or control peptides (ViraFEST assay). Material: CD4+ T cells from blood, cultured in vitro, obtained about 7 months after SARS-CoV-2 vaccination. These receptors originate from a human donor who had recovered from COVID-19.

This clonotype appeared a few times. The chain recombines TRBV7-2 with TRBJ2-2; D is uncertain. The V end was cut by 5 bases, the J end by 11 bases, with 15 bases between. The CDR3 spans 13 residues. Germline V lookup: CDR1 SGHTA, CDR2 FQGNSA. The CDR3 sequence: CASSLPRRVELFF. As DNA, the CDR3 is TGTGCCAGCAGCCTCCCCCGCAGAGTAGAGCTGTTTTTT.

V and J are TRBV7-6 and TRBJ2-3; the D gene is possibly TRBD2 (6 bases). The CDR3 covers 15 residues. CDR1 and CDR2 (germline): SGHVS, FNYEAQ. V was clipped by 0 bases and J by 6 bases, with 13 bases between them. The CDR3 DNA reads TGTGCCAGCAGCTTAGCGGGGGACTCCGGGGATACGCAGTATTTT. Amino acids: CASSLAGDSGDTQYF.

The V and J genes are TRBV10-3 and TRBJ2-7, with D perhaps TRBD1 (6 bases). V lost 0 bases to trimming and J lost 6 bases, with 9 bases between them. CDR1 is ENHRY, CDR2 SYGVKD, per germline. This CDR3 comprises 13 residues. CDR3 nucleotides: TGTGCCATCAGTGAGTCTCAGGGGACCGAGCAGTACTTC. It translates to CAISESQGTEQYF.

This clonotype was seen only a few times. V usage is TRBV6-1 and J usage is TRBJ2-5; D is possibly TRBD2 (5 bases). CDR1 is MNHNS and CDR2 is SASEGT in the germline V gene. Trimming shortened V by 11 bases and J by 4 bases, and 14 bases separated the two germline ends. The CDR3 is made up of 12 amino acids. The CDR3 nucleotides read TGTGCCGGTGGAGGTTTGTCAGAGACCCAGTACTTC. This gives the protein CAGGGLSETQYF.

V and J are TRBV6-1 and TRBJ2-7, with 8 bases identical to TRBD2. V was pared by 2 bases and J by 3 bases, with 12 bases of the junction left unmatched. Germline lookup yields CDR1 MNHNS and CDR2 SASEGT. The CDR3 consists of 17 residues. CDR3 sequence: CASSERSGTSGYYEQYF. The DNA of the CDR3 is TGTGCCAGCAGTGAACGATCCGGTACTAGCGGATACTACGAGCAGTACTTC.

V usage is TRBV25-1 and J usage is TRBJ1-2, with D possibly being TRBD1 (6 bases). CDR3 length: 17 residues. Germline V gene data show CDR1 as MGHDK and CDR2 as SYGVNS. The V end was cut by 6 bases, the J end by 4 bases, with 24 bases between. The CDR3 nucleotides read TGTGCCAGCAGGGGGGCCCCCCTGGGGGGATGGGGCTATGGCTACACCTTC. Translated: CASRGAPLGGWGYGYTF.

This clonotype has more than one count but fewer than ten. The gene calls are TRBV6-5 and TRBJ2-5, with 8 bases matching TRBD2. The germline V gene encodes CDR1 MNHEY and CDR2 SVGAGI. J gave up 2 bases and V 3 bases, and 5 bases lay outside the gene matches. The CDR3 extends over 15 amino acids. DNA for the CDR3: TGTGCCAGCAGTTATTTCGGGGGGGAACAAGAGACCCAGTACTTC. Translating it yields CASSYFGGEQETQYF.

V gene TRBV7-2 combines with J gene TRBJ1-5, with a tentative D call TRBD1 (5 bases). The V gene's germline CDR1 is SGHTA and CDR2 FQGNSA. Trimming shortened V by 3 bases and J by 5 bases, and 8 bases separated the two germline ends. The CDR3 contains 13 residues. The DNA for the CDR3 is TGTGCCAGCAGCTTCCAAGGGGATCAGCCCCAGCATTTT. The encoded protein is CASSFQGDQPQHF.

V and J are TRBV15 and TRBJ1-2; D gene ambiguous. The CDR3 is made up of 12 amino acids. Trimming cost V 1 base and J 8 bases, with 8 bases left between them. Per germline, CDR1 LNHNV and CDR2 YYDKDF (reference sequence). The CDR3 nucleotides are TGTGCCACCAGCAGAGCTGGACGGGGCTACACCTTC. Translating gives CATSRAGRGYTF.

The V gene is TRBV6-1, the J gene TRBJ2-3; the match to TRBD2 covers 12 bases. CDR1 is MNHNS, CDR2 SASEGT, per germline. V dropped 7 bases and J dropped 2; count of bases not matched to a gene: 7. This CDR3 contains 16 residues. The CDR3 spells CASILGLAGNTDTQYF. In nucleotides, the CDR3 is TGTGCCAGCATTTTAGGACTAGCGGGGAACACAGATACGCAGTATTTT.

The DNA of the CDR3 is TGTGCCAGCAGCTTAAACTTTGGTGAGCAGTTCTTC. It codes for CASSLNFGEQFF. The chain couples TRBV7-3 to TRBJ2-1; no definite D call. The CDR3 is made up of 12 amino acids. Deletions cut 1 base from V and 9 bases from J, with 7 bases between. Germline CDR1 is SGHTA and CDR2 is FQGTGA.

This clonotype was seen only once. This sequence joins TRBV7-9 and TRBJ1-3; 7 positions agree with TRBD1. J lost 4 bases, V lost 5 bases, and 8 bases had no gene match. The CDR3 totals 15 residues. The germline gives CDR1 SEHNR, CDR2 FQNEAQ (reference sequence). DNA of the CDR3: TGTGCCAGCAGCAAAGGGGGCGTAACGGGAAACACCATATATTTT. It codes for CASSKGGVTGNTIYF.

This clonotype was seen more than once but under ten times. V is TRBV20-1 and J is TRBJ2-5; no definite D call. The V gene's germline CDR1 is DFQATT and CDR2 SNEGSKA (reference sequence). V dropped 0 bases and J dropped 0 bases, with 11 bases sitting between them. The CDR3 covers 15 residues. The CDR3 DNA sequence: TGCAGTGCTAGAGATCAACGGGTGAACCAAGAGACCCAGTACTTC. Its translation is CSARDQRVNQETQYF.

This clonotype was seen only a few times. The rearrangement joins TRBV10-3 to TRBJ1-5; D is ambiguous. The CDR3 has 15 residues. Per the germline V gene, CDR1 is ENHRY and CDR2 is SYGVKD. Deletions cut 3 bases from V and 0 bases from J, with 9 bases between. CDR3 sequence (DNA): TGTGCCATCAGTGATAGTAGGGATAGCAATCAGCCCCAGCATTTT. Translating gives CAISDSRDSNQPQHF.

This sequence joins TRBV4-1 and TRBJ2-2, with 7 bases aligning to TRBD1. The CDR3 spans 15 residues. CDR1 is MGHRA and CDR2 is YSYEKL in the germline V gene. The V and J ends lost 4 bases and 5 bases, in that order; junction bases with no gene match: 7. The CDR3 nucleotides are TGCGCCAGCAGCCTGACAGGGTTCGGGACCGGGGAGCTGTTTTTT. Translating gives CASSLTGFGTGELFF.

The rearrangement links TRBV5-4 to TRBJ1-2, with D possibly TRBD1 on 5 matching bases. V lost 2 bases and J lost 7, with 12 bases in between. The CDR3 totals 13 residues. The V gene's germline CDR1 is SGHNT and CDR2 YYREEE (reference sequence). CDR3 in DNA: TGTGCCAGCAGCTTTGGTGGGGCTGGTGGCTACACCTTC. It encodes CASSFGGAGGYTF.

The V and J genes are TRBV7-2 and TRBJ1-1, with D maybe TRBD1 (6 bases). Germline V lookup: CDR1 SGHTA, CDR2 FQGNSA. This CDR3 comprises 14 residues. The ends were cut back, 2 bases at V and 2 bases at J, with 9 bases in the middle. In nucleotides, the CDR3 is TGTGCCAGCAGCTTAAACAGGGCAAACACTGAAGCTTTCTTT. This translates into CASSLNRANTEAFF. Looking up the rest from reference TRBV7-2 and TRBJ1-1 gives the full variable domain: GAGVSQSPSNKVTEKGKDVELRCDPISGHTALYWYRQSLGQGLEFLIYFQGNSAPDKSGLPSDRFSAERTGGSVSTLTIQRTQQEDSAVYLCASSLNRANTEAFFGQGTRLTVV.

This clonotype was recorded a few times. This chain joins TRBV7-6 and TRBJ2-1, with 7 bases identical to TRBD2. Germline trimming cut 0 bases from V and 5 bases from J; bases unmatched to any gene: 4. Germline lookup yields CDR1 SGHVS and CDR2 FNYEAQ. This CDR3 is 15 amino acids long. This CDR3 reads CASSLAWSGNNEQFF. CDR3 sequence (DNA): TGTGCCAGCAGCTTAGCGTGGAGCGGGAACAATGAGCAGTTCTTC.

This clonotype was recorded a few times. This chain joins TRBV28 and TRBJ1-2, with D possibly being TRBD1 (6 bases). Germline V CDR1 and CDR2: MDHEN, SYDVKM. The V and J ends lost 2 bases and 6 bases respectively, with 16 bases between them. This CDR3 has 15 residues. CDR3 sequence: CASSLVEYRVDGYTF. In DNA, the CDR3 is TGTGCCAGCAGTTTAGTCGAATACAGGGTCGATGGCTACACCTTC.

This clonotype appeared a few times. The CDR3 DNA sequence: TGCAGTGCTCGGACCCCGCTGTGGCGGGGGGAGCAAGAGACCCAGTACTTC. Translating it yields CSARTPLWRGEQETQYF. The rearrangement joins TRBV20-1 to TRBJ2-5; 8 nucleotides match TRBD2. The germline V gene encodes CDR1 DFQATT and CDR2 SNEGSKA (reference sequence). V lost 5 bases to trimming and J lost 2 bases; unmatched junction nucleotides: 16. The CDR3 has 17 residues.

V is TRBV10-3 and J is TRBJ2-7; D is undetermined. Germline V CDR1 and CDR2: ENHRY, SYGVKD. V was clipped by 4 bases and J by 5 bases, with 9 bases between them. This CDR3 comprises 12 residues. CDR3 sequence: CAISVDSNEQYF. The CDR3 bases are TGTGCCATCAGTGTGGATAGCAACGAGCAGTACTTC.

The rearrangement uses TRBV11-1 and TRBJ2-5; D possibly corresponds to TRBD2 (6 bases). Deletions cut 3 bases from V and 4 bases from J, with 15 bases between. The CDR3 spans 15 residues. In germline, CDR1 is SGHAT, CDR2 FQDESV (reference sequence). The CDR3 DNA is TGTGCCAGCAGCTTTGGGGGACCGGGGGTAGAGACCCAGTACTTC. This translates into CASSFGGPGVETQYF.

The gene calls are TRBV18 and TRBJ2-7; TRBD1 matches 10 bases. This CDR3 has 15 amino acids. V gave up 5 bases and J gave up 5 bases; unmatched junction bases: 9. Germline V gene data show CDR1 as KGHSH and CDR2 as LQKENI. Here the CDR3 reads CASSARQGAVNEQYF. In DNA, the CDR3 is TGTGCCAGCTCAGCTCGACAGGGGGCCGTTAACGAGCAGTACTTC. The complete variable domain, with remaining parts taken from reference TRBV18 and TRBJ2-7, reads NAGVMQNPRHLVRRRGQEARLRCSPMKGHSHVYWYRQLPEEGLKFMVYLQKENIIDESGMPKERFSAEFPKEGPSILRIQQVVRGDSAAYFCASSARQGAVNEQYFGPGTRLTVT.